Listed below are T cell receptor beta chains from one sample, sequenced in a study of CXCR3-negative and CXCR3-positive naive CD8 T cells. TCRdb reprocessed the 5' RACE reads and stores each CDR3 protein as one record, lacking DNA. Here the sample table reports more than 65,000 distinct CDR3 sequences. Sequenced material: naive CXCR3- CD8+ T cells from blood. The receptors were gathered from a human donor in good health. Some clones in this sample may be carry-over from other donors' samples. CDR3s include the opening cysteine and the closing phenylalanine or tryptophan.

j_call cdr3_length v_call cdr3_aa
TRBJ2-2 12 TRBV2 CASRQATGELFF
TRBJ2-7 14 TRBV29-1 CSVEGGDGSYEQYF
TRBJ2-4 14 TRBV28 CASSDRVSKGSQYF
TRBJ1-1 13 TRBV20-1 CSAELGPFPEAFF
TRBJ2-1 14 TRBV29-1 CGVELAGGIDEQFF
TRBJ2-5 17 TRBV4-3 CASSREPPGLLEETQYF
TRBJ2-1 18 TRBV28 CASSFLAGGQSSYNEQFF
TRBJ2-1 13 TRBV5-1 CASSPDLTHGQFF
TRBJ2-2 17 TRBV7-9 CASSPRGHTTNTGELFF